Each of the 10 T cell receptor beta chains below was sequenced from the same sample in a study of OX40 agonist ivuxolimab in advanced cancers. Measured with immunoSEQ multiplex PCR; TCRdb has only the in-frame clones, and not every one. The table lists fewer than 100,000 clones, approximately 89% of them singletons. The sequences come from CD4+ or CD8+ T cells sorted from blood, collected in a trial of the OX40 agonist ivuxolimab. These receptors came from an adult with an advanced solid tumor such as melanoma, head and neck, liver or kidney cancer.

This chain uses TRBV28 with TRBJ1-2; 9 nucleotides align to TRBD1. V shed 6 bases and J 3 bases; nucleotides not matched to a gene: 14. In germline, CDR1 is MDHEN, CDR2 SYDVKM. This CDR3 has 17 amino acids. The CDR3: CASSETVNRGQDYGYTF. CDR3 DNA: TGTGCCAGCAGCGAAACAGTGAACAGGGGGCAGGACTATGGCTACACCTTC.

The J gene is TRBJ1-2, the V gene TRBV10-3; D not resolved. V was shortened by 2 bases and J by 5 bases, with 6 bases between the two germline ends. Germline assignment: CDR1 ENHRY and CDR2 SYGVKD. The CDR3 extends over 12 amino acids. The CDR3 loop is CAISETEYGYTF. The CDR3 region has the DNA TGTGCCATCAGTGAGACGGAGTATGGCTACACCTTC.

The chain links TRBV7-2 to TRBJ2-7; 10 positions agree with TRBD2. The CDR3 loop spans 16 amino acids. V lost 5 bases, J lost 7 bases, and 14 bases stayed unmatched. Germline CDR1 is SGHTA and CDR2 is FQGNSA. CDR3 amino acids: CASSPRPGLAIREQYF. In DNA, the CDR3 is TGTGCCAGCAGCCCCCGCCCGGGACTAGCGATTCGTGAGCAGTACTTC.

The V call is TRBV7-3, the J call TRBJ2-7, with D maybe TRBD2 (6 bases). The germline gives CDR1 SGHTA, CDR2 FQGTGA. Trimming cost V 5 bases and J 0 bases, with 17 bases left between them. The CDR3 extends over 16 amino acids. CDR3: CASSRRLVGSSYEQYV. CDR3 coding DNA: TGTGCCAGCAGCCGACGACTAGTTGGGAGCTCCTACGAGCAGTACGTC.

This chain joins TRBV30 and TRBJ2-2; D may match TRBD1 or TRBD2 (5 bases each). V lost 5 bases and J lost 5, with 12 bases in between. From germline, CDR1 is GTSNPN and CDR2 SVGIG (reference sequence). CDR3 length: 13 amino acids. In DNA form, the CDR3 reads TGTGCCTGGGAGGGGTGGGGAACCGGGGAGCTGTTTTTT. It is translated as CAWEGWGTGELFF.

V is TRBV5-6 and J is TRBJ2-2; 9 bases fit TRBD1. CDR3 length: 18 amino acids. Trimming removed 5 bases from V and 3 bases from J; junction bases left unmatched: 14. The V gene's germline CDR1 is SGHDT and CDR2 YYEEEE. The CDR3 DNA is TGTGCCAGCAGTCAGGACAGGGGACGATTTTCCTACACCGGGGAGCTGTTTTTT. Its translation: CASSQDRGRFSYTGELFF.

The V call is TRBV28, the J call TRBJ2-1; 9 positions agree with TRBD2. This CDR3 spans 19 amino acids. Trimming at V came to 3 bases and at J to 10 bases, leaving 22 bases not matched to a gene. From germline, CDR1 is MDHEN and CDR2 SYDVKM. As DNA, the CDR3 is TGTGCCAGCAGTTTTCCCGCTAGCGGGATACTGCGGGGGAGGGGGGAGCAGTTCTTC. Protein product: CASSFPASGILRGRGEQFF.

The chain links TRBV5-8 to TRBJ1-4; D not resolved. The CDR3 consists of 16 residues. Trimming shortened V by 0 bases and J by 0 bases, and 9 bases separated the two germline ends. Germline assignment: CDR1 SGHTS and CDR2 YDEGEE. The CDR3 reads CASSLGSGSTNEKLFF. The CDR3 nucleotides read TGTGCCAGCAGCTTGGGCAGCGGATCAACTAATGAAAAACTGTTTTTT.

This chain joins TRBV5-4 and TRBJ1-4, with 9 positions matching TRBD1. Germline V gene data show CDR1 as SGHNT and CDR2 as YYREEE (reference sequence). The CDR3 totals 15 residues. V lost 3 bases and J lost 8; bases outside the gene matches: 8. CDR3 sequence: CASSWGTGIQEKLFF. The CDR3 bases are TGTGCCAGCAGCTGGGGGACAGGGATACAGGAAAAACTGTTTTTT.

CDR3 residues: CASSLQPKGEQYF. CDR3 in DNA: TGTGCCAGCAGCTTACAGCCTAAGGGCGAGCAGTACTTC. The J gene is TRBJ2-7, the V gene TRBV7-2; D remains unclear. Trimming shortened V by 2 bases and J by 6 bases, and 11 bases separated the two germline ends. The germline V gene has CDR1 SGHTA and CDR2 FQGNSA. CDR3 length: 13 amino acids.